Listed here is a single T cell receptor (beta chain). Germline V lookup: CDR1 SNHLY, CDR2 FYNNEI. Trimming removed 7 bases at V and 0 bases at J, with 9 bases between. CDR3 size: 13 residues. The sample comes from a study of blood T cell repertoires in COVID-19. Across the whole study: The United States, Italy and Spain provided the acute and convalescent COVID-19 samples. T cells, B-cell-depleted T cells, or PBMCs supplied cDNA or gDNA.

Authors' analysis steps: Reference gene primer amplification yielded estimated nucleated cell counts. The protocol was immunoSEQ multiplex PCR, while the TCRdb copy is restricted to in-frame clones and leaves out a portion. V, J and clone size are those of that table, while D and trimming were read from the DNA. The sample consists of approximately 70,000 clones, around 80% of them appearing once. This sequence originates from a man aged 55 to 70 with active or convalescent COVID-19. The genes are TRBV2 and TRBJ1-1; D gene ambiguous. The specimen sequenced was peripheral blood. The CDR3 loop reads CASNPRLNTEAFF. CDR3 coding DNA: TGTGCCAGCAACCCCCGGTTGAACACTGAAGCTTTCTTT.